At least ten counts were recorded for the clone carrying this T cell receptor (beta chain). Germline V gene data show CDR1 as SGHTS and CDR2 as YDEGEE. The CDR3 totals 17 residues. Trimming shortened V by 0 bases and J by 3 bases, and 17 bases separated the two germline ends. Regions amplified from RNA transcripts were the TCR beta CDR3 regions. An initial round of RT-PCR targeting the TCR CDR3 relied on the HTBI primer set. TCRdb recomputed calls from the multiplex PCR reads with MiXCR, one row per CDR3 protein. The sample records approximately 400,000 distinct CDR3 sequences, around 15% being singletons. This entry is derived from a study of T cells in Graves' hyperthyroidism and ophthalmopathy.

The chain employs TRBV5-8 and TRBJ2-3; the D is unclear. Sequenced: blood. The clonotype originates from a woman aged 25 to 39 with Graves' ophthalmopathy. The CDR3 DNA sequence: TGTGCCAGCAGCTTGGGAGGTGGACCGCGAGCTACAGATACGCAGTATTTT. Translating it yields CASSLGGGPRATDTQYF.